A single sample is the source of the 3 T cell receptor beta chains below, sequenced in a study of technical replicates of blood from several donors. Clones were sequenced by immunoSEQ multiplex PCR, and TCRdb holds only the in-frame ones, with some missing. In the table there are 65,000 to 80,000 clones, about 97% of which are singletons. Sequencing input: T cells isolated from PBMCs. The receptors originated from a human donor in good health.

The chain uses TRBV6-5 and TRBJ1-2; 10 bases map to TRBD1. Germline V gene lookup returns CDR1 MNHEY and CDR2 SVGAGI. Trimming at V came to 0 bases and at J to 8 bases, leaving 6 bases not matched to a gene. The CDR3 loop spans 15 amino acids. The CDR3 region is CASSYSGQGIQGYTF. The CDR3 DNA sequence: TGTGCCAGCAGTTACTCGGGACAGGGGATTCAGGGCTACACCTTC.

The chain has TRBV11-2 and TRBJ2-1; perhaps TRBD2 as D (7 bases). The germline V gene has CDR1 SGHAT and CDR2 FQNNGV. The CDR3 extends over 15 amino acids. V was pared by 5 bases and J by 5 bases, with 16 bases between. As DNA, the CDR3 is TGTGCCAGCAGCACCCCTGTGGGGGGGCACAATGAGCAGTTCTTC. It translates to CASSTPVGGHNEQFF.

This clone was seen just once. The rearrangement uses TRBV4-3 and TRBJ1-5, with D hard to call. The CDR3 totals 17 residues. Per the germline V gene, CDR1 is LGHNA and CDR2 is YSLEER. V was shortened by 1 base and J by 2 bases, with 15 bases between the two germline ends. Written as DNA, the CDR3 is TGCGCCAGCAGCCAAGGTCGGTATACAGAAGGCAATCAGCCCCAGCATTTT. This gives the protein CASSQGRYTEGNQPQHF.